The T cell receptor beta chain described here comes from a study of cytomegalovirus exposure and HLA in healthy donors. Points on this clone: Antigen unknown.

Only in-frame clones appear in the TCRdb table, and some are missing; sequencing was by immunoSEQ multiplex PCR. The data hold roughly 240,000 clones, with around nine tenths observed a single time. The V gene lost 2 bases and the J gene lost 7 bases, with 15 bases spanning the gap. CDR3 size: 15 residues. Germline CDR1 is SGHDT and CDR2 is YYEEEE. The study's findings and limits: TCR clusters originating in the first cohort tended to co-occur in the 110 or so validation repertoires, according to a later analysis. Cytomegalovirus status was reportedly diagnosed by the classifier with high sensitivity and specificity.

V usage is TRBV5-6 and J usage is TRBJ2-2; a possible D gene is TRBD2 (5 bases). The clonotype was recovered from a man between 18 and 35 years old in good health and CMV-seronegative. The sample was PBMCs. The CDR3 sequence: CASSFGRVGSGELFF. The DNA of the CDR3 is TGTGCCAGCAGCTTTGGTCGTGTTGGGAGCGGGGAGCTGTTTTTT. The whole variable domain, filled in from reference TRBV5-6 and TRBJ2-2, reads DAGVTQSPTHLIKTRGQQVTLRCSPKSGHDTVSWYQQALGQGPQFIFQYYEEEERQRGNFPDRFSGHQFPNYSSELNVNALLLGDSALYLCASSFGRVGSGELFFGEGSRLTVL.